The 5 T cell receptor beta chains in this list originate from one sample, sequenced in a study of T cell responses to AZD1222 COVID-19 vaccine. Measured with immunoSEQ multiplex PCR; TCRdb has only the in-frame clones, and not every one. The data show roughly 110,000 clones, around 90% seen once. The specimen was peripheral blood, collected 28 days after the second AZD1222 dose. The receptors were gathered from an adult who received the AZD1222 COVID-19 vaccine.

V gene TRBV18 combines with J gene TRBJ1-2, with 10 nucleotides matching TRBD1. The CDR3 contains 15 residues. Losses at the gene ends were 6 bases for V and 6 bases for J; bases not matched to a gene: 10. Germline V gene sequence: CDR1 KGHSH, CDR2 LQKENI. This chain's CDR3 is CASSLTGQGRNGYTF. CDR3 bases: TGTGCCAGCTCCCTGACGGGACAGGGGAGAAATGGCTACACCTTC.

The rearrangement uses TRBV30 and TRBJ2-2; 14 bases match TRBD2. CDR3 length equals 17 residues. With V trimmed by 2 bases and J by 2 bases, 4 bases remained unmatched. CDR1 and CDR2 from the germline V gene are GTSNPN and SVGIG (reference sequence). As DNA, the CDR3 is TGTGCCTGGAGTAAGGGACTAGCGGGAGTCAACACCGGGGAGCTGTTTTTT. Protein product: CAWSKGLAGVNTGELFF. Drawing the rest from reference TRBV30 and TRBJ2-2, the complete variable domain is SQTIHQWPATLVQPVGSPLSLECTVEGTSNPNLYWYRQAAGRGLQLLFYSVGIGQISSEVPQNLSASRPQDRQFILSSKKLLLSDSGFYLCAWSKGLAGVNTGELFFGEGSRLTVL.

The chain is built from TRBV3-1 (or the pseudogene TRBV3-2) and TRBJ1-1; D may be TRBD1 (6 bases). V dropped 1 base and J dropped 10 bases, with 13 bases sitting between them. The CDR3 length is 13 residues. Germline V lookup: CDR1 LGHDT, CDR2 YNNKEL (reference sequence). The CDR3 here is CASSQAGGSRAFF. The CDR3 DNA follows: TGTGCCAGCAGCCAAGCGGGGGGCTCTAGAGCTTTCTTT.

V is TRBV19 and J is TRBJ1-2; D gene uncertain. The CDR3 loop spans 10 amino acids. V was cut by 10 bases and J by 8 bases, with 11 bases left in between. Germline-derived CDR1 and CDR2 are LNHDA and SQIVND (reference sequence). This chain's CDR3 is CATQEWGYTF. Written as DNA, the CDR3 is TGTGCCACCCAGGAGTGGGGCTACACCTTC.

The chain uses TRBV6-6 and TRBJ1-1, with D uncertain. V lost 8 bases and J lost 5, with 15 bases in between. Germline assignment: CDR1 MNHNY and CDR2 SVGAGI (reference sequence). The CDR3 sequence is 13 residues long. The CDR3 here is CASGVSWETEAFF. The CDR3 DNA reads as TGTGCCAGCGGAGTGAGTTGGGAAACTGAAGCTTTCTTT.